These 5 T cell receptor beta chains came from one sample sequenced in a study of blood T cell repertoires in COVID-19. Profiled with immunoSEQ multiplex PCR; TCRdb holds only in-frame clones, not every one. The table shows 350,000 or so clones, with more than 70% occurring only once. The sample comprised PBMCs or T cells enriched from blood (not recorded which). These receptors were collected from a young woman who had been exposed to COVID-19.

The V and J genes are TRBV2 and TRBJ1-1; 8 bases fit TRBD1. Trimming took 3 bases from V and 5 from J; bases not matched to a gene: 8. Germline V CDR1 and CDR2: SNHLY, FYNNEI. The CDR3 has 15 residues. The CDR3 loop is CASSDRQGIGTEAFF. CDR3 coding DNA: TGTGCCAGCAGTGACCGACAGGGGATAGGGACTGAAGCTTTCTTT.

The rearrangement joins TRBV6-1 to TRBJ2-2; 9 bases line up with TRBD2. The CDR3 covers 15 residues. J lost 5 bases, V lost 1 base, and 2 bases had no gene match. CDR1 is MNHNS, CDR2 SASEGT, per germline. CDR3 in DNA: TGTGCCAGCAGTGAAGGTCTAGCGGGAACCGGGGAGCTGTTTTTT. Translating it yields CASSEGLAGTGELFF.

V is TRBV5-1 and J is TRBJ1-4; a weak D match, TRBD1 (5 bases). The germline V gene has CDR1 SGHRS and CDR2 YFSETQ. The ends were cut back, 0 bases at V and 0 bases at J, with 12 bases in the middle. The CDR3 has 17 residues. For the CDR3, the DNA is TGCGCCAGCAGCTTGGATATTCGACAGCCAACTAATGAAAAACTGTTTTTT. Protein: CASSLDIRQPTNEKLFF.

This clone occurred once. The J gene is TRBJ1-1, the V gene TRBV27, with D unresolved. The length of the CDR3 is 16 residues. Trimming left V 8 bases short and J 1 base short, with 20 bases between. CDR1 is MNHEY and CDR2 is SMNVEV in the germline V gene (reference sequence). CDR3 sequence (DNA): TGTGCCAGCCTGGAGACATATGGGGAGCCGAACACTGAAGCTTTCTTT. Protein: CASLETYGEPNTEAFF.

The V and J genes are TRBV9 and TRBJ2-7, with 8 bases matching TRBD2. Germline assignment: CDR1 SGDLS and CDR2 YYNGEE. This CDR3 spans 19 amino acids. V was clipped by 4 bases and J by 5 bases; unmatched bases: 23. The DNA of the CDR3 is TGTGCCAGCAGCAAGGGGAGGGGTGCGGGAGGCCCCTCAAGGGACGAGCAGTACTTC. Protein sequence: CASSKGRGAGGPSRDEQYF.